Presented here are 15 T cell receptor beta chains from one specimen sequenced in a study of beta chain features in type 1 diabetes. Expressed TCRB transcripts were sequenced because the isolated RNA had all been reverse transcribed beforehand. The method was immunoSEQ multiplex PCR; TCRdb's version includes in-frame clones alone and lacks a portion of them. The sample has roughly 450,000 clones, 9.5% to 12% seen once. Sequenced sample: naive CD4+ T cells from blood. The receptors were sampled from a woman between 18 and 29 years old in good health.

In this sample, this clone turned up a few times. This chain connects TRBV18 to TRBJ2-5, with no clear D. Per the germline V gene, CDR1 is KGHSH and CDR2 is LQKENI. Between the trimmed V and J ends, which lost 4 bases and 2 bases, there was a span of 8 bases. The CDR3 contains 13 residues. DNA of the CDR3: TGTGCCAGCTCACGATTACAACAAGAGACCCAGTACTTC. This encodes CASSRLQQETQYF.

This clone was counted only a few times. This chain uses TRBV29-1 with TRBJ2-5; D ambiguous. Trimming pared 2 bases from V and 3 bases from J, leaving 10 bases between. The germline CDR1 and CDR2 sequences are SQVTM and ANQGSEA. The CDR3 totals 13 residues. The CDR3 DNA follows: TGCAGCGTTGAATTTCAGAAAAAAGAGACCCAGTACTTC. It encodes CSVEFQKKETQYF. The full variable domain, with the rest looked up from reference TRBV29-1 and TRBJ2-5, is SAVISQKPSRDICQRGTSLTIQCQVDSQVTMMFWYRQQPGQSLTLIATANQGSEATYESGFVIDKFPISRPNLTFSTLTVSNMSPEDSSIYLCSVEFQKKETQYFGPGTRLLVL.

Here the CDR3 reads CASSLAARAGYEQYF. The CDR3 coding sequence is TGTGCCAGCAGCTTGGCCGCGAGGGCCGGCTACGAGCAGTACTTC. This rearrangement joins TRBV5-4 to TRBJ2-7; D possibly corresponds to TRBD2 (5 bases). V was shortened by 0 bases and J by 3 bases, with 13 bases between the two germline ends. The CDR3 length is 15 residues. The germline V gene encodes CDR1 SGHNT and CDR2 YYREEE (reference sequence). Full variable domain (rest looked up from reference TRBV5-4 and TRBJ2-7): ETGVTQSPTHLIKTRGQQVTLRCSSQSGHNTVSWYQQALGQGPQFIFQYYREEENGRGNFPPRFSGLQFPNYSSELNVNALELDDSALYLCASSLAARAGYEQYFGPGTRLTVT.

V and J are TRBV9 and TRBJ1-3, with unresolved D. The CDR3 extends over 18 amino acids. V shed 2 bases and J shed 0 bases, with 18 bases lying between them. Germline V gives CDR1 SGDLS, CDR2 YYNGEE. The DNA of the CDR3 is TGTGCCAGCAGCGTCAAGGGCCACCGACCTAACTCTGGAAACACCATATATTTT. Residues: CASSVKGHRPNSGNTIYF.

This clone was detected only a few times. This chain links TRBV9 with TRBJ2-1; D unclear. The CDR3 is 15 residues long. Germline CDR1 reads SGDLS; CDR2 reads YYNGEE. With 4 bases removed from V and 0 bases from J, the gap between germline ends came to 11 bases. CDR3: CASSSQPSSYNEQFF. The CDR3 region has the DNA TGTGCCAGCAGCTCACAGCCATCCTCCTACAATGAGCAGTTCTTC. The full variable domain, with the rest looked up from reference TRBV9 and TRBJ2-1, is DSGVTQTPKHLITATGQRVTLRCSPRSGDLSVYWYQQSLDQGLQFLIQYYNGEERAKGNILERFSAQQFPDLHSELNLSSLELGDSALYFCASSSQPSSYNEQFFGPGTRLTVL.

The chain is built from TRBV9 and TRBJ1-6; D might be TRBD1 (5 bases). The CDR3 consists of 15 residues. V shed 4 bases and J shed 6 bases, with 14 bases lying between them. Germline CDR1 and CDR2: SGDLS and YYNGEE. The CDR3 loop reads CASSPGRLFNSPLHF. Written as DNA, the CDR3 is TGTGCCAGCAGCCCGGGACGTCTTTTTAATTCACCCCTCCACTTT.

V is TRBV29-1 and J is TRBJ2-3, with 9 bases matching TRBD1. J lost 0 bases, V lost 7 bases, and 8 bases had no gene match. The CDR3 totals 15 residues. Germline CDR1 is SQVTM and CDR2 is ANQGSEA. The CDR3 DNA reads TGCAGCGCGGGACAGGGCGGACCTAGCACAGATACGCAGTATTTT. Its protein product is CSAGQGGPSTDTQYF.

The chain is built from TRBV7-3 and TRBJ1-1; possible D gene TRBD1, 6 bases. CDR1 and CDR2 (germline): SGHTA, FQGTGA. The germline V and J ends were trimmed by 6 bases and 11 bases, with 19 bases remaining between them. The length of the CDR3 is 13 residues. The CDR3 sequence: CASSFSRQGLAFF. The CDR3 DNA sequence: TGTGCCAGCAGTTTTAGTCGGCAGGGGCTCGCTTTCTTT.

CDR3: CASSQGDRDTDTQYF. In DNA, the CDR3 is TGCGCCAGCAGCCAAGGAGACAGGGATACAGATACGCAGTATTTT. The chain carries TRBV4-1 and TRBJ2-3, with 7 bases identical to TRBD1. CDR3 length: 15 residues. After removal of 1 base from V and 3 bases from J, the junction contained 4 bases not matched to a gene. CDR1 is MGHRA, CDR2 YSYEKL, per germline.

This clone was seen a handful of times. V and J are TRBV7-8 and TRBJ1-1; D unclear. The germline CDR1 and CDR2 sequences are SGHVS and FQNEAQ. Trimming left V 2 bases short and J 8 bases short, with 15 bases between. CDR3 length: 14 amino acids. CDR3 protein: CASSLQVGKEEAFF. The CDR3 region has the DNA TGTGCCAGCAGCTTACAGGTCGGTAAGGAAGAAGCTTTCTTT.

This chain uses TRBV4-3 with TRBJ2-7; no clear D gene. CDR1 and CDR2 from the germline V gene are LGHNA and YSLEER. The V and J ends lost 1 base and 7 bases respectively, with 11 bases between them. The CDR3 length is 13 residues. This CDR3 is CASSQVRMGEQYF. The DNA of the CDR3 is TGCGCCAGCAGCCAAGTGAGAATGGGGGAGCAGTACTTC.

The chain employs TRBV4-2 and TRBJ2-1; D uncertain. Trimming stripped 0 bases from V and 4 bases from J, with 1 base between. Germline V gene data show CDR1 as LGHNA and CDR2 as YNFKEQ. This CDR3 region has 12 residues. The CDR3 is CASSQEYNEQFF. The CDR3 bases are TGTGCCAGCAGCCAAGAGTACAATGAGCAGTTCTTC.

This clone came up a few times. The chain employs TRBV7-9 and TRBJ1-1, with D maybe TRBD1 (5 bases). CDR3 length equals 13 residues. CDR1 and CDR2 from the germline V gene are SEHNR and FQNEAQ (reference sequence). V was cut by 3 bases and J by 4 bases, with 9 bases left in between. CDR3 DNA sequence: TGTGCCAGCAGCTTCAGGGAGGGCACTGAAGCTTTCTTT. Amino acid sequence: CASSFREGTEAFF.

This clone has just a few counts. Other DNA sequences within the sample encode an identical CDR3. This chain links TRBV4-3 with TRBJ1-5, with unresolved D. Trimming pared 0 bases from V and 4 bases from J, leaving 7 bases between. The CDR3 runs 14 residues. Germline V CDR1 and CDR2: LGHNA, YSLEER. CDR3 region: CASSQDRGNQPQHF. The CDR3 bases are TGCGCCAGCAGCCAAGATCGAGGAAATCAGCCCCAGCATTTT.

The CDR3 DNA sequence: TGTGCCAGCAGCTTATACGGACAGACGAACACTGAAGCTTTCTTT. It translates to CASSLYGQTNTEAFF. The V and J genes are TRBV7-2 and TRBJ1-1; possibly TRBD1 for D (6 bases). Germline CDR1 and CDR2: SGHTA and FQGNSA. This CDR3 has 15 amino acids. Trimming left V 2 bases short and J 1 base short, with 11 bases between.